The clone carrying this T cell receptor (beta chain) is labeled as medium-sized. The antigen remains unidentified. The data were obtained in a study of neurological immune-mediated disorders. V lost 0 bases and J lost 4; bases outside the gene matches: 6. This CDR3 spans 16 amino acids. Germline V gives CDR1 MNHEY, CDR2 SVGEGT. General study findings and limits: HTLV-1-associated myelopathy had the most TCR clonal expansion, and multiple sclerosis had the least, less than healthy controls.

5'RACE with 10-nucleotide random UMIs produced the cDNA. Each CDR3 protein gets one entry after TCRdb re-called the 5' RACE reads with MiXCR. The sample consists of fewer than 40,000 distinct CDR3 sequences, more than 10% of them appearing once. Sample time point: longitudinal time-point 2. Healthy controls consisted of blood bank volunteers in Maryland, USA. Unsorted libraries were prepared from 2 million PBMCs that had been stored at -80 C. The material sequenced was PBMCs. The rearrangement links TRBV6-2 or TRBV6-3 to TRBJ1-1, with 9 bases lining up with TRBD1. This clonotype was sampled from a woman in her forties in good health. The DNA of the CDR3 is TGTGCCAGCAGTTACTCGAGGACAGGGGATACCACTGAAGCTTTCTTT. Protein product: CASSYSRTGDTTEAFF.